The following is a T cell receptor beta chain sequence with its context. Patients at the Seattle site were enrolled during active infection and followed longitudinally. This sample is drawn from a study of blood T cell repertoires in COVID-19. Across the whole study: The United States, Italy and Spain supplied acute and convalescent COVID-19 samples. Nucleic acid was either cDNA or gDNA, and it came from T cells, B-cell-depleted T cells, or PBMCs.

Methods used by the authors: Quantification of nucleated cells was approximated via reference gene primer amplification. Here immunoSEQ multiplex PCR was the method, and the copy in TCRdb shows in-frame clones only, minus some. The V and J calls and clone size are taken from that table; D and trimming were inferred from the DNA. The profile shows a few hundred thousand clones, 90% of them singletons. Germline V lookup: CDR1 MNHEY, CDR2 SVGAGI. V gave up 0 bases and J gave up 0 bases, with 9 bases separating them. CDR3 size: 15 residues. The clonotype was recovered from a woman in her thirties or forties with COVID-19, enrolled during active disease. The V gene is TRBV6-5, the J gene TRBJ2-7; D unresolved. The sequenced sample consisted of peripheral blood. The CDR3 bases are TGTGCCAGCAGTTACTCGCCAGCGAACTCCTACGAGCAGTACTTC. This encodes CASSYSPANSYEQYF.